These 25 T cell receptor beta chains came from one sample sequenced in a study of blood T cell repertoires in COVID-19. Data came from immunoSEQ multiplex PCR; TCRdb stores just in-frame clones and leaves some out. Here the sample spans roughly 280,000 clones, roughly 80% being singletons. The sequenced material came from peripheral blood. Receptors were obtained from a man aged 55 to 70 with acute or convalescent COVID-19.

This sequence joins TRBV18 and TRBJ1-2, with 9 bases lining up with TRBD1. The CDR3 is made up of 14 amino acids. The junction had 5 bases not matched to a gene; V was cut back by 7 bases and J by 2 bases. From germline, CDR1 is KGHSH and CDR2 LQKENI. Written as DNA, the CDR3 is TGTGCCAGCTTTCCGGGACAGGGAAACTATGGCTACACCTTC. Translation: CASFPGQGNYGYTF.

This rearrangement joins TRBV2 to TRBJ1-2, with no clear D. From germline, CDR1 is SNHLY and CDR2 FYNNEI. Between the trimmed V and J ends, which lost 9 bases and 0 bases, there was a span of 11 bases. The CDR3 length is 13 residues. CDR3 nucleotide sequence: TGTGCCAGTTGGACTGAAGCTAACTATGGCTACACCTTC. Its protein product is CASWTEANYGYTF.

The chain uses TRBV30 and TRBJ1-3; no clear D. Trimming left V 2 bases short and J 9 bases short, with 11 bases between. Looked up from germline, CDR1 is GTSNPN and CDR2 is SVGIG (reference sequence). The CDR3 is made up of 12 amino acids. The CDR3 here is CAWSRGDGTIYF. CDR3 DNA: TGTGCCTGGAGTCGGGGAGACGGCACCATATATTTT.

The chain employs TRBV2 and TRBJ2-3; 16 nucleotides line up with TRBD2. V dropped 2 bases and J dropped 1; count of bases not matched to a gene: 9. There are 20 residues in the CDR3. CDR1 is SNHLY, CDR2 FYNNEI, per germline. CDR3 coding DNA: TGTGCCAGCAGTGAATATCCGGGACTAGCGGGAGGGGGAGGCACAGATACGCAGTATTTT. Residues: CASSEYPGLAGGGGTDTQYF.

This clone was observed once. The chain is built from TRBV4-2 and TRBJ2-1; D possibly corresponds to TRBD2 (6 bases). This CDR3 is built from 16 residues. V was pared by 4 bases and J by 1 base, with 14 bases between. CDR1 is LGHNA, CDR2 YNFKEQ, per germline. CDR3 sequence: CASSLTAGPSYNEQFF. CDR3 nucleotide sequence: TGTGCCAGCAGCCTGACAGCGGGCCCATCCTACAATGAGCAGTTCTTC.

This chain links TRBV28 with TRBJ2-3; 9 nucleotides line up with TRBD2. The CDR3 spans 15 residues. CDR1 is MDHEN and CDR2 is SYDVKM in the germline V gene. J gave up 5 bases and V 8 bases, and 11 bases lay outside the gene matches. CDR3 bases: TGTGCCAGCTGTACCGGGACTAGCAGGAAAGATACGCAGTATTTT. Its translation: CASCTGTSRKDTQYF.

The rearrangement links TRBV30 to TRBJ1-5, with D possibly matching TRBD1 (5 bases). CDR3 size: 14 residues. Germline values: CDR1 GTSNPN, CDR2 SVGIG (reference sequence). V was cut by 2 bases and J by 3 bases, with 11 bases left in between. The CDR3, as DNA: TGTGCCTGGAGTTCGGACAACGACAATCAGCCCCAGCATTTT. It encodes CAWSSDNDNQPQHF.

J is TRBJ2-3 and V is TRBV6-2 or TRBV6-3, with D tentatively TRBD1 (5 bases). This CDR3 spans 16 amino acids. V was trimmed by 6 bases and J by 6 bases, leaving 22 bases between them. CDR1 is MNHEY and CDR2 is SVGEGT in the germline V gene. CDR3 DNA: TGTGCCAGCAGCCCAACCCGACTCGCGTCAGGGGATACGCAGTATTTT. Protein: CASSPTRLASGDTQYF.

The V call is TRBV15, the J call TRBJ2-5; 11 bases line up with TRBD2. The germline V gene encodes CDR1 LNHNV and CDR2 YYDKDF (reference sequence). CDR3 length: 15 residues. J lost 2 bases, V lost 6 bases, and 5 bases had no gene match. This CDR3 is CATSKGLAVQETQYF. CDR3 DNA sequence: TGTGCCACCAGTAAGGGACTAGCGGTGCAAGAGACCCAGTACTTC.

The chain combines TRBV7-9 with TRBJ2-1; D might be TRBD2 (5 bases). Germline V gene data show CDR1 as SEHNR and CDR2 as FQNEAQ (reference sequence). CDR3 size: 17 residues. V shed 0 bases and J shed 1 base, with 13 bases lying between them. Here the CDR3 DNA reads TGTGCCAGCAGCTTAGCGCCAGTCGGCGGGTCCTACAATGAGCAGTTCTTC. Protein sequence: CASSLAPVGGSYNEQFF.

The CDR3 region is CASSQGTGLQETQYF. The CDR3 DNA sequence: TGCGCCAGCAGCCAAGGTACAGGCCTCCAAGAGACCCAGTACTTC. V and J are TRBV4-1 and TRBJ2-5; a weak D match, TRBD1 (5 bases). The V gene's germline CDR1 is MGHRA and CDR2 YSYEKL. The CDR3 extends over 15 amino acids. The V and J ends lost 1 base and 1 base respectively, with 10 bases between them.

The V gene is TRBV7-3, the J gene TRBJ1-1; 8 bases align to TRBD1. V was clipped by 5 bases and J by 8 bases; unmatched bases: 7. Germline V CDR1 and CDR2: SGHTA, FQGTGA. This CDR3 is built from 13 residues. This chain's CDR3 is CASSATGEKEAFF. The CDR3 coding sequence is TGTGCCAGCAGCGCGACAGGGGAGAAGGAAGCTTTCTTT.

The chain employs TRBV27 and TRBJ1-6; D perhaps matches TRBD1 (5 bases). V was pared by 6 bases and J by 6 bases, with 12 bases between. This CDR3 has 14 amino acids. Germline CDR1 reads MNHEY; CDR2 reads SMNVEV (reference sequence). The CDR3 reads CASRGQGTNSPLHF. DNA for the CDR3: TGTGCCAGCAGGGGCCAGGGCACTAATTCACCCCTCCACTTT.

The rearrangement joins TRBV5-4 to TRBJ2-5, with TRBD2 matching over 8 bases. The trim removed 3 bases at V and 2 bases at J, leaving 9 bases unmatched. This CDR3 has 16 amino acids. The germline V gene encodes CDR1 SGHNT and CDR2 YYREEE (reference sequence). The DNA of the CDR3 is TGTGCCAGCAGCTCCCGACAGCGGGGGCCTCAAGAGACCCAGTACTTC. Amino acids: CASSSRQRGPQETQYF.

This chain uses TRBV5-1 with TRBJ2-1; possibly TRBD1 for D (6 bases). Trimming removed 0 bases at V and 4 bases at J, with 11 bases between. The length of the CDR3 is 15 residues. The germline V gene encodes CDR1 SGHRS and CDR2 YFSETQ. As DNA, the CDR3 is TGCGCCAGCAGCTTGGGTCAGGGGCTGTACAATGAGCAGTTCTTC. It encodes CASSLGQGLYNEQFF.

The V and J genes are TRBV19 and TRBJ2-2, with 7 nucleotides matching TRBD2. The CDR3 length is 15 residues. Trimming removed 7 bases from V and 6 bases from J; junction bases left unmatched: 11. Germline lookup yields CDR1 LNHDA and CDR2 SQIVND (reference sequence). This CDR3 is CASTLTGGSAGELFF. In nucleotides, the CDR3 is TGTGCCAGTACCCTAACGGGGGGTTCGGCCGGGGAGCTGTTTTTT.

V and J are TRBV4-2 and TRBJ2-7; 7 bases fit TRBD1. The CDR3 totals 15 residues. The ends lost 0 bases at V and 5 bases at J; junction bases unmatched: 7. Germline CDR1 LGHNA, CDR2 YNFKEQ. CDR3 nucleotide sequence: TGTGCCAGCAGCCAAGACCGACAGGGAAGAAACGAGCAGTACTTC. Translation: CASSQDRQGRNEQYF.

The chain combines TRBV2 with TRBJ1-5, with unresolved D. Germline CDR1 and CDR2: SNHLY and FYNNEI. The V end lost 3 bases, the J end lost 0 bases, and 15 bases lay between the germline ends. This CDR3 spans 17 amino acids. CDR3 DNA: TGTGCCAGCAGTGACCTCTGGAGGGTTAATAGCAATCAGCCCCAGCATTTT. It translates to CASSDLWRVNSNQPQHF.

This clone was seen only once. The V and J genes are TRBV19 and TRBJ1-2; 7 nucleotides align to TRBD1. With 4 bases clipped from V and 2 bases from J, the junction kept 4 bases outside the gene matches. Germline lookup yields CDR1 LNHDA and CDR2 SQIVND (reference sequence). CDR3 length: 14 residues. The CDR3 sequence: CASSKTGSNYGYTF. In nucleotides, the CDR3 is TGTGCCAGTAGTAAGACAGGGTCAAACTATGGCTACACCTTC.

The chain is built from TRBV5-6 and TRBJ2-7; D is possibly TRBD2 (6 bases). The V gene's germline CDR1 is SGHDT and CDR2 YYEEEE. CDR3 size: 13 residues. The germline V and J ends were trimmed by 2 bases and 5 bases, with 11 bases remaining between them. CDR3 in DNA: TGTGCCAGCAGCTTTAGCGGTAGTAACGAGCAGTACTTC. Its protein is CASSFSGSNEQYF.

This clone was found once. This chain connects TRBV3-1 (or the pseudogene TRBV3-2) to TRBJ2-2, with D possibly being TRBD2 (5 bases). CDR1 and CDR2 from the germline V gene are LGHDT and YNNKEL (reference sequence). The CDR3 covers 14 residues. Trimming took 7 bases from V and 4 from J, leaving 13 bases between them. The CDR3 loop is CASKATTLTGELFF. In nucleotides, the CDR3 is TGTGCCAGCAAAGCGACTACCCTCACCGGGGAGCTGTTTTTT.

The rearrangement joins TRBV5-8 to TRBJ1-5; 8 bases align to TRBD1. The V gene end was trimmed by 4 bases and the J gene end by 0 bases; junction bases not matched to a gene: 3. The CDR3 covers 15 residues. Germline loops: CDR1 SGHTS, CDR2 YDEGEE. The CDR3 nucleotides are TGTGCCAGCAGCCTGGGACAGGCTAGCAATCAGCCCCAGCATTTT. This codes for CASSLGQASNQPQHF.

The chain employs TRBV28 and TRBJ1-1; perhaps TRBD1 as D (5 bases). This CDR3 has 16 amino acids. CDR1 and CDR2 (germline): MDHEN, SYDVKM. V was pared by 5 bases and J by 2 bases, with 18 bases between. CDR3 coding DNA: TGTGCCAGCAGTCTCCCCGGGGGATGGGGCAACACTGAAGCTTTCTTT. Amino acids: CASSLPGGWGNTEAFF.

The V and J genes are TRBV7-2 and TRBJ2-7, with TRBD2 identical over 7 bases. Germline trimming cut 1 base from V and 3 bases from J; bases unmatched to any gene: 6. Germline V gives CDR1 SGHTA, CDR2 FQGNSA. The CDR3 length is 15 residues. This CDR3 is CASSLDASGIYEQYF. In nucleotides, the CDR3 is TGTGCCAGCAGCTTAGACGCTAGCGGAATCTACGAGCAGTACTTC.

This clone came up once. The V gene is TRBV6-5, the J gene TRBJ2-3; the D is unclear. The CDR3 loop spans 15 amino acids. Germline-derived CDR1 and CDR2 are MNHEY and SVGAGI. V was shortened by 0 bases and J by 4 bases, with 11 bases between the two germline ends. The CDR3 spells CASSYSPTPADTQYF. CDR3 in DNA: TGTGCCAGCAGTTACTCGCCTACCCCCGCAGATACGCAGTATTTT.